Sequencing of this T cell receptor (beta chain) was carried out in a study of T cells in Graves' hyperthyroidism and ophthalmopathy (dated by TCRdb to the late 2010s). As for the study more broadly: Peripheral blood samples were taken at initial diagnosis, before any treatment was given. To identify distinguishing TCR V-J signatures, a discovery cohort of some 99 patients was used, comprising approximately 40 with Graves' ophthalmopathy and around 57 with stable Graves' hyperthyroidism. The study also compared thyroid tissue and blood T-cell repertoires from a handful of Graves' hyperthyroidism patients. TCR Vbeta CDR3 sequencing of approximately 140 peripheral blood samples (roughly 43 ophthalmopathy, about 74 hyperthyroidism and 17 progressor patients) is reported in the paper. After sampling, hyperthyroidism patients received methimazole starting at 30 mg daily, and ophthalmopathy patients received high-dose intravenous methylprednisolone. The 75 to 100 discovery patients were randomly split 7:3 into training and test sets. Prospective prediction of ophthalmopathy was tested in an independent validation cohort of 18 to 20 hyperthyroidism patients and 17 patients who later progressed to ophthalmopathy.

The paper's findings and limits, for the study overall: In validation, progression to ophthalmopathy was predicted by the model with 70.59% sensitivity and nearly 75% specificity, a median of roughly six months before onset. A 13 V-J signature model separated ophthalmopathy from stable hyperthyroidism, with roughly 88% sensitivity and roughly 82% specificity in cross-validation and 80%/75% in testing. Sample size was not statistically predetermined, and investigators were not blinded to group allocation. Most expanded thyroid clonotypes (frequency above 0.001) were also found in blood, which suggests that blood repertoires may mirror thyroid immune responses.

This clonotype was counted at least ten times. Its antigen remains undetermined. No much larger clone is present one base from it, and per-base qualities are unavailable. A patient counted as having stable Graves' hyperthyroidism if no progression to ophthalmopathy occurred over 18 months of follow-up. Hyperthyroidism patients were newly diagnosed, with disease duration under 2 months, and aged 18 to 65 years. Any patient with an uncontrolled infection, another autoimmune disease, pregnancy or lactation was excluded. Clinical symptoms, serum thyroxine and TRAb, thyroid ultrasound, and orbital computed tomography formed the basis for the diagnoses. PBMCs were isolated from more than 8 ml of fresh peripheral blood by Ficoll-Paque density gradient centrifugation. Trizol reagent was used to extract total RNA, and RNA quality was then checked on an Agilent 2100 Bioanalyzer. TCR beta CDR3 regions were amplified from RNA transcripts. A first-round RT-PCR of the TCR CDR3 used the HTBI primer set with the Qiagen OneStep RT-PCR kit. Libraries were constructed in a second round of multiplex PCR, after which size selection and purification were performed. Paired-end sequencing of the libraries was performed with 100 bp reads on an Illumina HiSeq2000. Turning to the authors' computational methods: SOAPnuke was used to process the raw data, throwing out any read that contained adapters or uncalled bases, had a mean Phred below 15, or lacked an exact constant-primer or identifier match. High-quality paired reads were merged using COPE v1.2.5, and each unique nucleotide sequence was defined as a clonotype. MiTCR v1.1 was used to align clonotypes to the IMGT TRBV, TRBD and TRBJ reference segments. The analysis was restricted to V-J combinations with a frequency above 0.0001, which together covered 99.2% of the repertoires. A TCS score was defined as the ratio between F50 (clonal expansion) and ExV (chaos), using BLOSUM62-based TCRdist between CDR3 peptides within each V-J. Welch's t-statistics and random forest reduced around 510 V-J features to under 15, which were used in a naive Bayes classifier (R e1071). Through fastp at Q25 and MiXCR, TCRdb rebuilt clones from the public reads, retaining in-frame beta chains. Every distinct CDR3 protein forms one entry, paired with its most common genes and DNA. TCRdb's processing, not the authors', yielded these V and J calls. This sample lists fewer than 800,000 distinct CDR3 sequences; around 15% were detected once. The leading ten clones occupy 8.4% of the sample.

This TCR derives from a young man with Graves' hyperthyroidism. Material for sequencing was blood.

The nucleotide sequence is given as TGTGCCAGCAGCCCCCTCCACCGGAGCACAGATACGCAGTATTTT. Protein translation: CASSPLHRSTDTQYF. In this chain, TRBV3-1 is recombined with TRBJ2-3; the D gene remains uncertain. The V and J ends are trimmed by 4 bases and 0 bases, leaving 11 bases between them. Spanning cysteine to phenylalanine, the CDR3 consists of 15 amino acids. This entry keeps only the CDR3 DNA: 45 bases, framed from base 1. The germline V gene encodes CDR1 LGHDT and CDR2 YNNKEL (reference sequence).